This entry lists 23 T cell receptor beta chains sequenced from one sample in a study of blood T cell repertoires in COVID-19. Produced via immunoSEQ multiplex PCR; TCRdb's table is partial and in-frame only. In the table there are 99,000 or so clones, 80% to 90% of which are singletons. The specimen was peripheral blood. The receptors derive from a woman in her 70s with acute or convalescent COVID-19.

Note on this clone: This sample includes further DNA sequences coding for the same CDR3. The J gene is TRBJ1-5, the V gene TRBV28; possible D gene TRBD1, 6 bases. The CDR3 has 13 residues. CDR1 MDHEN and CDR2 SYDVKM come from the germline V gene. V lost 6 bases to trimming and J lost 6 bases, with 12 bases between them. CDR3 nucleotides: TGTGCCAGCAGCCCGGACAGAGTTCAGCCCCAGCATTTT. Translated: CASSPDRVQPQHF. Filled out from reference TRBV28 and TRBJ1-5, the complete variable domain reads DVKVTQSSRYLVKRTGEKVFLECVQDMDHENMFWYRQDPGLGLRLIYFSYDVKMKEKGDIPEGYSVSREKKERFSLILESASTNQTSMYLCASSPDRVQPQHFGDGTRLSIL.

The chain links TRBV5-1 to TRBJ1-4; D ambiguous. V shed 0 bases and J shed 0 bases, with 9 bases lying between them. The CDR3 consists of 16 residues. The germline V gene has CDR1 SGHRS and CDR2 YFSETQ. The DNA of the CDR3 is TGCGCCAGCAGCTTGGCTGGAGGAGCAACTAATGAAAAACTGTTTTTT. Translating gives CASSLAGGATNEKLFF.

The V gene is TRBV27, the J gene TRBJ1-5; 8 bases map to TRBD1. CDR3 length: 19 residues. The germline V gene encodes CDR1 MNHEY and CDR2 SMNVEV (reference sequence). With V trimmed by 4 bases and J by 4 bases, 18 bases remained unmatched. CDR3 nucleotide sequence: TGTGCCAGCAGTTCATTGAAGGTCTCAGGGGGCGATAGGAATCAGCCCCAGCATTTT. Translating it yields CASSSLKVSGGDRNQPQHF.

The chain uses TRBV2 and TRBJ2-7, with D perhaps TRBD2 (7 bases). V was trimmed by 0 bases and J by 7 bases, leaving 16 bases between them. Germline V gene data show CDR1 as SNHLY and CDR2 as FYNNEI. The CDR3 has 15 amino acids. The CDR3 DNA follows: TGTGCCAGCAGTGAAGCGATGAGGGGGGGCTTAGAGCAGTACTTC. It yields the protein CASSEAMRGGLEQYF.

This clone was observed many times. V usage is TRBV2 and J usage is TRBJ1-5; a possible D gene is TRBD1 (6 bases). This CDR3 has 14 residues. The V gene's germline CDR1 is SNHLY and CDR2 FYNNEI. V lost 6 bases and J 5 bases, leaving 14 bases between the germline ends. The CDR3 DNA reads as TGTGCCAGCAGGGGCAGGGGATTGGATCAGCCCCAGCATTTT. This encodes CASRGRGLDQPQHF.

This clone is a singleton in its sample. This chain links TRBV6-6 with TRBJ2-3; D is possibly TRBD1 (5 bases). The CDR3 covers 14 residues. Between the trimmed V and J ends, which lost 6 bases and 0 bases, there was a span of 10 bases. From germline, CDR1 is MNHNY and CDR2 SVGAGI (reference sequence). CDR3 bases: TGTGCCAGCAGAACAGGAACTAGCACAGATACGCAGTATTTT. This translates into CASRTGTSTDTQYF.

The V and J genes are TRBV7-2 and TRBJ1-6; unclear D gene. Trimming cost V 1 base and J 8 bases, with 6 bases left between them. CDR1 and CDR2 (germline): SGHTA, FQGNSA. The CDR3 extends over 13 amino acids. The CDR3 nucleotides are TGTGCCAGCAGCTTAGGCGGCGATTCACCCCTCCACTTT. It yields the protein CASSLGGDSPLHF.

The table lists this clone with a count of one. V and J are TRBV24-1 and TRBJ1-2, with D perhaps matching TRBD1 (6 bases). V was cut by 6 bases and J by 6 bases, with 13 bases left in between. The CDR3 extends over 13 amino acids. Germline loops: CDR1 KGHDR, CDR2 SFDVKD. The CDR3: CATSSQGRDGYTF. DNA of the CDR3: TGTGCCACCAGTTCACAGGGACGAGATGGCTACACCTTC.

Here the CDR3 DNA reads TGCGCCAGCAGCTTGAACAGGGCTGGGGCCAACGTCCTGACTTTC. The encoded protein is CASSLNRAGANVLTF. The chain uses TRBV5-1 and TRBJ2-6; D may be TRBD1 (6 bases). The CDR3 has 15 residues. Trimming removed 1 base at V and 2 bases at J, with 7 bases between. CDR1 is SGHRS and CDR2 is YFSETQ in the germline V gene.

The J gene is TRBJ1-3, the V gene TRBV5-4, with 7 bases identical to TRBD1. CDR1 is SGHNT, CDR2 YYREEE, per germline (reference sequence). This CDR3 is 16 amino acids long. V was clipped by 1 base and J by 8 bases; unmatched bases: 12. The CDR3 DNA sequence: TGTGCCAGCAGCTTGTCGTTTGGAGACAGGGATGACACCATATATTTT. It translates to CASSLSFGDRDDTIYF.

The rearrangement links TRBV28 to TRBJ2-7, with 8 bases that match TRBD2. In germline, CDR1 is MDHEN, CDR2 SYDVKM. Losses at the gene ends were 1 base for V and 6 bases for J; bases not matched to a gene: 5. This CDR3 is 14 amino acids long. The CDR3 DNA follows: TGTGCCAGCAGTTTATCAGGTAGCGGGACCGAGCAGTACTTC. It specifies CASSLSGSGTEQYF.

This chain uses TRBV11-2 with TRBJ2-2; D is unclear. The length of the CDR3 is 14 residues. Trimming stripped 3 bases from V and 7 bases from J, with 12 bases between. CDR1 is SGHAT and CDR2 is FQNNGV in the germline V gene. The CDR3 DNA sequence: TGTGCCAGCAGCTTCGTGTCGCAGAACGGGGAGCTGTTTTTT. This translates into CASSFVSQNGELFF.

This chain's CDR3 is CASSSTGPGDTEAFF. CDR3 nucleotide sequence: TGCGCCAGCAGCTCGACAGGTCCTGGGGACACTGAAGCTTTCTTT. The rearrangement links TRBV5-1 to TRBJ1-1, with D possibly being TRBD1 (6 bases). The germline CDR1 and CDR2 sequences are SGHRS and YFSETQ. V lost 3 bases, J lost 3 bases, and 15 bases lay in between. The CDR3 is 15 residues long.

This chain uses TRBV7-9 with TRBJ2-2, with D perhaps TRBD1 (7 bases). The CDR3 loop spans 15 amino acids. The V gene lost 0 bases and the J gene lost 4 bases, with 9 bases spanning the gap. Germline V gives CDR1 SEHNR, CDR2 FQNEAQ (reference sequence). The CDR3 reads CASSLARGATGELFF. For the CDR3, the DNA is TGTGCCAGCAGCTTAGCCAGGGGGGCCACCGGGGAGCTGTTTTTT.

V and J are TRBV5-6 and TRBJ2-1; TRBD1 matches at 8 bases. V lost 0 bases and J lost 3; bases outside the gene matches: 5. The length of the CDR3 is 16 residues. From germline, CDR1 is SGHDT and CDR2 YYEEEE. The CDR3 spells CASSLVETGVYNEQFF. DNA for the CDR3: TGTGCCAGCAGCTTGGTCGAGACAGGGGTCTACAATGAGCAGTTCTTC.

The CDR3 sequence: CASSIEDGRGYNEQFF. The CDR3 DNA follows: TGTGCCAGTAGTATAGAGGACGGGAGGGGATACAATGAGCAGTTCTTC. This rearrangement joins TRBV19 to TRBJ2-1, with 8 bases lining up with TRBD2. V lost 0 bases, J lost 4 bases, and 5 bases stayed unmatched. Germline V gene lookup returns CDR1 LNHDA and CDR2 SQIVND (reference sequence). The CDR3 consists of 16 residues.

The rearrangement joins TRBV7-2 to TRBJ2-1; D might be TRBD2 (6 bases). Germline loops: CDR1 SGHTA, CDR2 FQGNSA. This CDR3 contains 16 residues. The V end lost 1 base, the J end lost 6 bases, and 16 bases lay between the germline ends. The CDR3 loop reads CASSLETGGVPNEQFF. The CDR3, as DNA: TGTGCCAGCAGCTTAGAAACAGGAGGGGTACCCAATGAGCAGTTCTTC.

The chain employs TRBV30 and TRBJ2-2, with 11 positions matching TRBD2. The CDR3 has 16 residues. The germline V gene encodes CDR1 GTSNPN and CDR2 SVGIG (reference sequence). V trimming: 2 bases; J trimming: 2 bases; junction bases outside the gene matches: 4. CDR3 sequence reads: CAWSKTSGANTGELFF. The CDR3 coding sequence is TGTGCCTGGAGTAAGACTAGCGGGGCCAACACCGGGGAGCTGTTTTTT.

The V gene is TRBV19, the J gene TRBJ1-5; D perhaps matches TRBD1 (6 bases). This CDR3 has 15 residues. The V end was cut by 2 bases, the J end by 4 bases, with 12 bases between. Germline V gene data show CDR1 as LNHDA and CDR2 as SQIVND (reference sequence). CDR3: CASSIRDRRNQPQHF. The CDR3 DNA follows: TGTGCCAGTAGTATAAGAGACAGGAGGAATCAGCCCCAGCATTTT.

The chain recombines TRBV30 with TRBJ1-5, with D unresolved. CDR1 GTSNPN and CDR2 SVGIG come from the germline V gene (reference sequence). The CDR3 contains 13 residues. Trimming took off 2 bases at V and 4 bases at J, with 9 bases between the two ends. The DNA of the CDR3 is TGTGCCTGGAGTATCGGACTGAATCAGCCCCAGCATTTT. Amino acids: CAWSIGLNQPQHF. Using reference TRBV30 and TRBJ1-5 for the parts outside the CDR3, the full variable domain is SQTIHQWPATLVQPVGSPLSLECTVEGTSNPNLYWYRQAAGRGLQLLFYSVGIGQISSEVPQNLSASRPQDRQFILSSKKLLLSDSGFYLCAWSIGLNQPQHFGDGTRLSIL.

The chain recombines TRBV3-1 (or the pseudogene TRBV3-2) with TRBJ1-4, with TRBD1 matching 11 bases. Germline-derived CDR1 and CDR2 are LGHDT and YNNKEL (reference sequence). There are 15 residues in the CDR3. J was trimmed by 7 bases and V by 4 bases; bases with no gene match: 5. The CDR3 DNA is TGTGCCAGCAGCCTGCGGACAGGGGGCATTGAAAAACTGTTTTTT. Amino acids: CASSLRTGGIEKLFF.

This clone appeared a few times. Here the CDR3 reads CASSTQRATNEKLFF. CDR3 bases: TGCGCCAGCAGCACCCAGCGGGCAACTAATGAAAAACTGTTTTTT. The chain combines TRBV4-3 with TRBJ1-4; D is uncertain. The germline V gene encodes CDR1 LGHNA and CDR2 YSLEER. The CDR3 is 15 residues long. V was pared by 5 bases and J by 0 bases, with 10 bases between.

This clone was detected only once. This sequence joins TRBV9 and TRBJ2-3; 7 bases match TRBD2. CDR3 length: 17 residues. CDR1 and CDR2 from the germline V gene are SGDLS and YYNGEE. The V gene end was trimmed by 3 bases and the J gene end by 3 bases; junction bases not matched to a gene: 13. Here the CDR3 DNA reads TGTGCCAGCAGCGGGGGATTCGGGCGGGGGAGAACAGATACGCAGTATTTT. Translating it yields CASSGGFGRGRTDTQYF.